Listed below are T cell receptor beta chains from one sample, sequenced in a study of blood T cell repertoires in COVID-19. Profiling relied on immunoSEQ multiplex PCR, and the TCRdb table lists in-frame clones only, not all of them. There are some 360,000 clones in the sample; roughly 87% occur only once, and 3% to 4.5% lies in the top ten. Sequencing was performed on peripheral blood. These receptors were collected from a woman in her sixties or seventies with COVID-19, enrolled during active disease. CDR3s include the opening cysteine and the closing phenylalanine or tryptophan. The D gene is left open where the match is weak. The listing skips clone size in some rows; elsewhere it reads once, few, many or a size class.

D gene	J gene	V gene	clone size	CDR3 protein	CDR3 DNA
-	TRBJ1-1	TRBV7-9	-	CASSAQGIGNTEAFF	TGTGCCAGCAGCGCCCAGGGAATTGGGAACACTGAAGCTTTCTTT
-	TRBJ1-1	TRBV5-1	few	CASSPRERTNTEAFF	TGCGCCAGCAGCCCGAGGGAGCGCACGAACACTGAAGCTTTCTTT
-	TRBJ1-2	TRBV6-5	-	CASSRQGYGYTF	TGTGCCAGCAGTAGGCAGGGTTACGGCTACACCTTC
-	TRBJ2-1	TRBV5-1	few	CASSLAMQGWNEQFF	TGCGCCAGCAGCTTGGCCATGCAGGGGTGGAATGAGCAGTTCTTC
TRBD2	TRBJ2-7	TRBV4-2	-	CASSQGGGSYEQYF	TGTGCCAGCAGCCAAGGGGGGGGCTCCTACGAGCAGTACTTC
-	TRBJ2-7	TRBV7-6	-	CASSPVPGVSAYEQYF	TGTGCCAGCAGCCCGGTCCCCGGGGTCAGCGCCTACGAGCAGTACTTC
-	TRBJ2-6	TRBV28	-	CASSFVPGTSSGANVLTF	TGTGCCAGCAGTTTTGTCCCCGGGACAAGCTCTGGGGCCAACGTCCTGACTTTC
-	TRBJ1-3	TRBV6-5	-	CASSRGTGSGNTIYF	TGTGCCAGCTCAAGGGGTACGGGTTCTGGAAACACCATATATTTT
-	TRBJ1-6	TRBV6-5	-	CASSLNRRNSPLHF	TGTGCCAGCAGTTTAAACAGGCGAAATTCACCCCTCCACTTT
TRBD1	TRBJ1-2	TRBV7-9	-	CASSTVGTDYGYTF	TGTGCCAGCAGCACTGTTGGGACAGACTATGGCTACACCTTC
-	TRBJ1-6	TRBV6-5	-	CASSATANSPLHF	TGTGCCAGCTCCGCGACAGCGAATTCACCCCTCCACTTT
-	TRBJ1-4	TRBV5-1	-	CASSPGGGGNEKLFF	TGCGCCAGCAGCCCAGGAGGAGGCGGGAATGAAAAACTGTTTTTT
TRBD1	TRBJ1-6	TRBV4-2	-	CASSQRGQDNSPLHF	TGTGCCAGCAGCCAACGTGGACAGGATAATTCACCCCTCCACTTT
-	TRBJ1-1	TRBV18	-	CASSPGGGVIEAFF	TGTGCCAGCTCACCGGGGGGTGGGGTCATTGAAGCTTTCTTT
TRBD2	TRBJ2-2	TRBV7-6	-	CASSSPSGGPNTGELFF	TGTGCTAGCAGCTCCCCTAGCGGGGGCCCTAACACCGGGGAGCTGTTTTTT
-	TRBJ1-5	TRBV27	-	CASSLSRQTNQPQHF	TGTGCCAGCAGTTTATCGAGACAGACAAATCAGCCCCAGCATTTT
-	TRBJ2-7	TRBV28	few	CASSFGQSAYEQYF	TGTGCCAGCAGTTTTGGACAGAGTGCCTACGAGCAGTACTTC
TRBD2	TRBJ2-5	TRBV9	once	CASSPSTGGQETQYF	TGTGCCAGCAGCCCCTCTACGGGGGGGCAAGAGACCCAGTACTTC
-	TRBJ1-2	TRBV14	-	CASSQELGSYGYTF	TGTGCCAGCAGCCAAGAGCTGGGGAGCTATGGCTACACCTTC
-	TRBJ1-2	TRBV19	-	CASSSQGAQGDYGYTF	TGTGCCAGTAGTTCACAGGGAGCCCAAGGGGACTATGGCTACACCTTC
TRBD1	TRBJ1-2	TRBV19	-	CASSPGTGPLGYGYTF	TGTGCCAGTAGTCCCGGGACAGGGCCTCTCGGCTATGGCTACACCTTC
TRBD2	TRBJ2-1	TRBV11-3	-	CASSPRSSLAGDNEQFF	TGTGCCAGCAGCCCCCGCTCCTCACTAGCGGGGGACAATGAGCAGTTCTTC
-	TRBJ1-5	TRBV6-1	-	CASSRGSSNQPQHF	TGTGCCAGCAGTAGGGGATCTAGCAATCAGCCCCAGCATTTT
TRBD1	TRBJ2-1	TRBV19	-	CASSTRQGPNEQFF	TGTGCCAGTAGTACCCGACAGGGTCCCAATGAGCAGTTCTTC
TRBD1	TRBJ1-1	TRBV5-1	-	CASSTRQGAGTEAFF	TGCGCCAGCAGCACACGACAGGGGGCAGGGACTGAAGCTTTCTTT
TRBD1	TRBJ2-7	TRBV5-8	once	CASSLVGTGAYEQYF	TGTGCCAGCAGCTTGGTCGGGACAGGTGCCTACGAGCAGTACTTC
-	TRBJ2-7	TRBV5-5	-	CASSFSVPSYEQYF	TGTGCCAGCAGCTTCTCAGTTCCCTCCTACGAGCAGTACTTC
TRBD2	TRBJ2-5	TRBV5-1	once	CASSPMPPSGGAGSVQETQYF	TGCGCCAGCAGCCCCATGCCCCCTAGCGGGGGGGCCGGGTCGGTTCAAGAGACCCAGTACTTC
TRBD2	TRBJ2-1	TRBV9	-	CASSVVPSGGAGEQFF	TGTGCCAGCAGCGTAGTCCCTAGCGGGGGGGCCGGAGAGCAGTTCTTC
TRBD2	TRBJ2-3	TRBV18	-	CASSPVIPSSGSTDTQYF	TGTGCCAGCTCACCCGTCATTCCCTCTAGCGGTAGCACAGATACGCAGTATTTT
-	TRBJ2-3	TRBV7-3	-	CASSLDGTPDTQYF	TGTGCCAGCAGCTTAGACGGGACTCCAGATACGCAGTATTTT
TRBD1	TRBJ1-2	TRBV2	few	CASSDYDRVNGYTF	TGTGCCAGCAGTGATTACGACAGGGTGAATGGCTACACCTTC
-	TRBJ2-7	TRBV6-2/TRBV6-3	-	CASSSGQSYEQYF	TGTGCCAGCAGTTCCGGACAGAGCTACGAGCAGTACTTC
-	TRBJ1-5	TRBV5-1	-	CASSLEGGAIQPQHF	TGCGCCAGCAGCCTCGAAGGAGGGGCCATCCAGCCCCAGCATTTT
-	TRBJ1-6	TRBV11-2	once	CASSSSRGVQSPLHF	TGTGCCAGCAGCTCGTCCAGGGGAGTACAGTCACCCCTCCACTTT
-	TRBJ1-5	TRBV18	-	CASSPQGPLSNQPQHF	TGTGCCAGCTCACCACAGGGGCCCCTTAGCAATCAGCCCCAGCATTTT
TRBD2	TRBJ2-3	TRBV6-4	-	CASRRGAGGVTDTQYF	TGTGCCAGCAGACGAGGAGCGGGGGGGGTCACAGATACGCAGTATTTT
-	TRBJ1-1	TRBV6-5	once	CASSYSWGLGAFF	TGTGCCAGCAGTTACTCGTGGGGCCTCGGGGCTTTCTTT
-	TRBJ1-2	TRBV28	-	CASSYAGAPGGYTF	TGTGCCAGCAGTTACGCGGGGGCCCCCGGTGGCTACACCTTC
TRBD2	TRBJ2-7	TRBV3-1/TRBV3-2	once	CASSQARGGGIYEQYF	TGTGCCAGCAGCCAAGCCCGGGGGGGCGGAATCTACGAGCAGTACTTC
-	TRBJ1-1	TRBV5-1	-	CASSFQVNTEAFF	TGCGCCAGCAGCTTCCAGGTGAACACTGAAGCTTTCTTT
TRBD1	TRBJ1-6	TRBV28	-	CASLGQYNSPLHF	TGTGCCAGTTTGGGACAGTATAATTCACCCCTCCACTTT
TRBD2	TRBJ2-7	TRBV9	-	CASSVGPLAGAYEQYF	TGTGCCAGCAGCGTAGGCCCCTTGGCGGGGGCCTACGAGCAGTACTTC
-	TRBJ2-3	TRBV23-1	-	CASSPGATDTQYF	TGCGCCAGCAGTCCTGGGGCCACAGATACGCAGTATTTT
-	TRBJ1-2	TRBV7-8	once	CASSPSILGGAGRGSNYGYTF	TGTGCCAGCAGCCCCTCGATCCTCGGGGGGGCGGGGAGGGGTTCTAACTATGGCTACACCTTC
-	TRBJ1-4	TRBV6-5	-	CASSPLGAAIEKLFF	TGTGCCAGCAGTCCATTAGGGGCAGCCATCGAAAAACTGTTTTTT
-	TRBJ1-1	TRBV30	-	CAWSSLGEGENTEAFF	TGTGCCTGGAGTTCGCTCGGGGAGGGGGAGAACACTGAAGCTTTCTTT
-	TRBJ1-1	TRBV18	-	CASSPRGGTEAFF	TGTGCCAGCTCACCGCGGGGAGGGACTGAAGCTTTCTTT
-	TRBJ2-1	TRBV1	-	CTSSQIPFGKAGVYNEQFF	TGCACCAGCAGCCAAATCCCCTTCGGTAAAGCGGGGGTGTACAATGAGCAGTTCTTC
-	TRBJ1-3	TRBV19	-	CASSRVVGNTIYF	TGTGCCAGTAGTCGAGTGGTTGGAAACACCATATATTTT
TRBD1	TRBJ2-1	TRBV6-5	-	CASRDWDRDMNEQFF	TGTGCCAGCAGGGACTGGGACAGGGATATGAATGAGCAGTTCTTC
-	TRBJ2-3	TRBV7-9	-	CASSLGGQATDTQYF	TGTGCCAGCAGCTTAGGGGGGCAGGCGACAGATACGCAGTATTTT
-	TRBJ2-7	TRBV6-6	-	CASSASPYEQYF	TGTGCCAGCAGTGCGTCCCCCTACGAGCAGTACTTC
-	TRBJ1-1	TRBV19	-	CASSIGGGLGRAEAFF	TGTGCCAGTAGTATAGGTGGGGGCCTAGGTAGGGCTGAAGCTTTCTTT
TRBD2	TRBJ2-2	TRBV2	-	CASGLAGPFSNTGELFF	TGTGCCAGCGGACTAGCGGGCCCTTTTTCGAACACCGGGGAGCTGTTTTTT